Listed below are T cell receptor beta chains from one sample, sequenced in a study of shared clonotypes between healthy human individuals. Generated by immunoSEQ multiplex PCR, the TCRdb table keeps only in-frame clones and is missing some. The sample lists 2 million or so clones, about 95% occurring once. Sample: naive CD8+ T cells sorted from blood. These receptor sequences come from a man aged 18 to 30 in good health. CDR3s include the opening cysteine and the closing phenylalanine or tryptophan. D genes are given only for firm matches. Not all rows give a size; the values are once, few, many and, for expanded clones, a class.

size,V,J,D,CDR3,DNA
.,TRBV7-2,TRBJ1-5,.,CASSLGFGLYQHF,TGTGCCAGCAGCTTAGGGTTTGGGCTATACCAGCATTTT
.,TRBV4-1,TRBJ2-2,.,CASSFRTGNTGELFF,TGCGCCAGCAGTTTCAGGACGGGGAACACCGGGGAGCTGTTTTTT
.,TRBV7-8,TRBJ2-3,TRBD1,CASSPGTGGIDTQYF,TGTGCCAGCAGCCCCGGGACAGGGGGGATAGATACGCAGTATTTT
.,TRBV5-1,TRBJ2-7,.,CASSEGPGSYEQYF,TGCGCCAGCAGCGAGGGCCCGGGCTCCTACGAGCAGTACTTC
.,TRBV4-1,TRBJ1-1,.,CASSQEGANTEAFF,TGCGCCAGCAGCCAAGAGGGGGCTAACACTGAAGCTTTCTTT
.,TRBV10-2,TRBJ2-1,.,CASSAGDSSYNEQFF,TGCGCCAGCAGTGCTGGGGATAGCTCCTACAATGAGCAGTTCTTC
.,TRBV4-1,TRBJ2-7,TRBD1,CASSQGGQGAHEQYF,TGCGCCAGCAGCCAGGGGGGACAGGGGGCTCACGAGCAGTACTTC
once,TRBV27,TRBJ2-7,TRBD1,CASSPSTGGRQYEQYF,TGTGCCAGCAGTCCTTCAACAGGGGGGAGGCAGTACGAGCAGTACTTC
.,TRBV9,TRBJ2-7,TRBD2,CASSARTSGAYEQYF,TGTGCCAGCAGCGCTAGGACTAGCGGGGCCTACGAGCAGTACTTC
.,TRBV28,TRBJ1-4,.,CASSLWGPTGATNEKLFF,TGTGCCAGCAGTTTATGGGGACCGACAGGTGCAACTAATGAAAAACTGTTTTTT
.,TRBV28,TRBJ1-2,.,CASSARIRDYGYTF,TGTGCCAGCAGTGCTAGGATTCGGGACTATGGCTACACCTTC
.,TRBV2,TRBJ2-3,.,CASSATMLARTDTQYF,TGTGCCAGCAGTGCTACCATGCTCGCACGCACAGATACGCAGTATTTT
.,TRBV11-2,TRBJ2-3,TRBD2,CASSEGAGDTDTQYF,TGTGCCAGCAGCGAAGGAGCGGGGGACACAGATACGCAGTATTTT
.,TRBV4-3,TRBJ2-1,TRBD2,CASSQIAGAGNEQFF,TGCGCCAGCAGCCAGATAGCGGGAGCGGGCAATGAGCAGTTCTTC
once,TRBV21-1,TRBJ2-2,.,CASSLREGDTGELFF,TGTGCCAGCAGCCTCCGGGAGGGGGACACCGGGGAGCTGTTTTTT
once,TRBV5-1,TRBJ2-7,TRBD1,CASSSFPGTAYEQYF,TGCGCCAGCAGCTCGTTCCCCGGGACAGCTTACGAGCAGTACTTC
.,TRBV5-4,TRBJ2-2,TRBD1,CASSLDRGLTGELFF,TGTGCCAGCAGCTTGGACAGGGGATTGACCGGGGAGCTGTTTTTT
.,TRBV21-1,TRBJ2-7,.,CASSRAYEQYF,TGTGCCAGCAGCAGAGCCTACGAGCAGTACTTC
few,TRBV5-6,TRBJ2-5,TRBD1,CASSKGQGVQETQYF,TGTGCCAGCAGCAAGGGACAGGGGGTCCAAGAGACCCAGTACTTC
few,TRBV6-5,TRBJ2-2,TRBD1,CASSYTGETGELFF,TGTGCCAGCAGTTACACAGGGGAAACCGGGGAGCTGTTTTTT
once,TRBV13,TRBJ2-3,.,CASSPSVVADTQYF,TGTGCCAGCAGCCCTAGCGTAGTAGCAGATACGCAGTATTTT
.,TRBV19,TRBJ1-2,.,CASSIGSGTNYGYTF,TGTGCCAGTAGTATAGGTTCAGGGACTAACTATGGCTACACCTTC
.,TRBV7-6,TRBJ2-3,.,CASSFSGATDTQYF,TGTGCCAGCAGCTTCTCCGGGGCCACAGATACGCAGTATTTT
.,TRBV21-1,TRBJ2-7,.,CATRLAASYEQYF,TGTGCCACCAGACTAGCGGCCTCCTACGAGCAGTACTTC
.,TRBV28,TRBJ1-2,TRBD1,CASSLQGALDYGYTF,TGTGCCAGCAGCCTTCAGGGGGCACTAGACTATGGCTACACCTTC
.,TRBV5-8,TRBJ2-7,TRBD1,CASSWQGAWEQYF,TGTGCCAGCAGCTGGCAGGGGGCGTGGGAGCAGTACTTC
once,TRBV5-1,TRBJ2-7,TRBD1,CASSLADRGLYEQYF,TGCGCCAGCAGCTTGGCGGACAGGGGGCTCTACGAGCAGTACTTC